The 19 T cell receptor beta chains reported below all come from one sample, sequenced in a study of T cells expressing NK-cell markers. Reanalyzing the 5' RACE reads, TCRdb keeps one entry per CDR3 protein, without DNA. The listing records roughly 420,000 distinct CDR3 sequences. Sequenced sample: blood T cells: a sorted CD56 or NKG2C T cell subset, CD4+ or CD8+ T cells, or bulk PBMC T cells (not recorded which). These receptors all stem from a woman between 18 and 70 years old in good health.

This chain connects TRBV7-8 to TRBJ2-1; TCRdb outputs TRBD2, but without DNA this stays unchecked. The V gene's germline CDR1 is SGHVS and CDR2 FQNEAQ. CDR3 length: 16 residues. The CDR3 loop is CASSLGLAGGLDEQFF.

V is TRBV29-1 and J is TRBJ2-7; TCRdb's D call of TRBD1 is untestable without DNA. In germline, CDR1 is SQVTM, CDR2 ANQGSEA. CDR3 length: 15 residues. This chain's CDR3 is CSVEVPGNLWAEQYF.

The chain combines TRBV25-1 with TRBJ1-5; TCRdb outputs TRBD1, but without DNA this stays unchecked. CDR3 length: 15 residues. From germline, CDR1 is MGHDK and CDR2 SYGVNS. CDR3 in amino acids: CASSEAGIGNQPQHF. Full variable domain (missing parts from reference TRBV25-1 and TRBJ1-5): EADIYQTPRYLVIGTGKKITLECSQTMGHDKMYWYQQDPGMELHLIHYSYGVNSTEKGDLSSESTVSRIRTEHFPLTLESARPSHTSQYLCASSEAGIGNQPQHFGDGTRLSIL.

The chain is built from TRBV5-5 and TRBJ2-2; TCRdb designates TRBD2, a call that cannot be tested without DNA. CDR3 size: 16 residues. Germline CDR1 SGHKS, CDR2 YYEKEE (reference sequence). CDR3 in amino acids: CASSIAGGGNTGELFF.

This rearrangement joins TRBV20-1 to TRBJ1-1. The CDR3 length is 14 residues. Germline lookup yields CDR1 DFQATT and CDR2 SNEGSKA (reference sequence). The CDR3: CSASPSGASQEAFF.

CDR3 protein: CASSLAGGRRDTQYF. This chain joins TRBV7-2 and TRBJ2-3; the TRBD2 assignment by TCRdb is unverifiable without DNA. CDR3 length equals 15 residues. Germline CDR1 is SGHTA and CDR2 is FQGNSA.

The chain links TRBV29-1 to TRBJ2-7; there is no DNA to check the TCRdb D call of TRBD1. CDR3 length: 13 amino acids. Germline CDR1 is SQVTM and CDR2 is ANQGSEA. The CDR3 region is CSVVSDRDYEQYF.

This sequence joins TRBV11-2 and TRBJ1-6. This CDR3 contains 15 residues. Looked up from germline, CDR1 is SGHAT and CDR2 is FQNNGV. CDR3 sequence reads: CASSLPTMRNSPLHF.

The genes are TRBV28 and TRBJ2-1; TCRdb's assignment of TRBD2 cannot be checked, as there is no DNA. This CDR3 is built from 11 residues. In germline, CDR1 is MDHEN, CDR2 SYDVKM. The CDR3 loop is CASVSPNEQFF.

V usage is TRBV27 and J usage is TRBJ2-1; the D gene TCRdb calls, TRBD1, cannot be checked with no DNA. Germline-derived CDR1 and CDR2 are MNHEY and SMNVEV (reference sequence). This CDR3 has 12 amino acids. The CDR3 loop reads CASCRDWDEQFF.

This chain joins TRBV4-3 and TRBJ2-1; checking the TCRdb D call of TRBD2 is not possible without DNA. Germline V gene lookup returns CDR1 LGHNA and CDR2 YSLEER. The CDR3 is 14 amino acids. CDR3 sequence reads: CASSPEERYNEQFF.

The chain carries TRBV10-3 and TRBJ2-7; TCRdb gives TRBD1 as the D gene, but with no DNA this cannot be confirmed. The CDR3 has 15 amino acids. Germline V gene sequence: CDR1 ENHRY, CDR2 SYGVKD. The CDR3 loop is CAISVGTGNSYEQYF.

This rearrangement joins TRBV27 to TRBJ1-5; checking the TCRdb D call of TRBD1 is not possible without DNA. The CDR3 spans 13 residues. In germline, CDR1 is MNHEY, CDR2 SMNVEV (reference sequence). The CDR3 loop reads CASSFGPGQPQHF.

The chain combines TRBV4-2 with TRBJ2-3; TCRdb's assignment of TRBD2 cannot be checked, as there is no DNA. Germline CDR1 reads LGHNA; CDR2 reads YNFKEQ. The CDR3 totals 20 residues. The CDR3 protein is CASSQVGVELAGGPTDTQYF.

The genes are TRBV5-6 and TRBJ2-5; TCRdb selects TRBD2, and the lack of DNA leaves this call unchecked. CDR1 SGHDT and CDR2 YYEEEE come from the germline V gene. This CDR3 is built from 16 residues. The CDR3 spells CASSFDEGRVEETQYF.

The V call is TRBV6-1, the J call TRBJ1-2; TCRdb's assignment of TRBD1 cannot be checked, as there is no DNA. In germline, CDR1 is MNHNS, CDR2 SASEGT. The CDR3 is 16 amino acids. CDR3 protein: CASSAPEGGVYRGYTF.

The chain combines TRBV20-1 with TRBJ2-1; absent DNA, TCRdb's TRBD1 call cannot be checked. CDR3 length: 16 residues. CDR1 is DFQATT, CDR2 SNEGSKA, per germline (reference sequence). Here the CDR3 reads CSASPAGATSYNEQFF.

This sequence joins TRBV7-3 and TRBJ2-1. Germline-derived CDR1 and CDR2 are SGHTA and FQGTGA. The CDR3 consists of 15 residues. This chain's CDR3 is CASSLTGEPYNEQFF.

The CDR3: CASSPGQRPYNEQFF. The chain uses TRBV7-3 and TRBJ2-1; the TCRdb call, TRBD1, lacks DNA for checking. The CDR3 has 15 amino acids. Germline V gene data show CDR1 as SGHTA and CDR2 as FQGTGA.